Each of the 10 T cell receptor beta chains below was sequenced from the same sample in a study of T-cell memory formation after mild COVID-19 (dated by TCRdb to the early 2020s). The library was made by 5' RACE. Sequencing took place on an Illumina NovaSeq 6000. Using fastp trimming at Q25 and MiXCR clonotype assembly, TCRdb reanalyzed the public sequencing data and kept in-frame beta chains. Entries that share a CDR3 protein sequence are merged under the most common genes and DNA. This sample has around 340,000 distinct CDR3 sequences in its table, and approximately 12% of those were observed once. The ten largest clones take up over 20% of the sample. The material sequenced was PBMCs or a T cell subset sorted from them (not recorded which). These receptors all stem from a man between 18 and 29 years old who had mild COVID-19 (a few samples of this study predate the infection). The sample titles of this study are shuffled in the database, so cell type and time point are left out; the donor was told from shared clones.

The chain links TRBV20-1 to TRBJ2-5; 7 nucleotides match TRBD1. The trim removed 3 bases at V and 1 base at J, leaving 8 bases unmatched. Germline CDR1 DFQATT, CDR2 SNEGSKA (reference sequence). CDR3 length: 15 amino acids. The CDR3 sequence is CSASKGATGQETQYF. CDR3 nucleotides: TGCAGTGCTAGTAAGGGGGCGACAGGCCAAGAGACCCAGTACTTC.

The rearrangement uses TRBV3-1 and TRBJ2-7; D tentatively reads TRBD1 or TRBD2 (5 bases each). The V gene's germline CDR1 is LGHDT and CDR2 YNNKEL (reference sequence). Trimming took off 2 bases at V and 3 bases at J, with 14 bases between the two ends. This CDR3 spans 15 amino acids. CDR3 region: CASSQSRRDHYEQYV. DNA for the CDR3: TGTGCCAGCAGCCAATCACGACGGGACCACTACGAGCAGTACGTC.

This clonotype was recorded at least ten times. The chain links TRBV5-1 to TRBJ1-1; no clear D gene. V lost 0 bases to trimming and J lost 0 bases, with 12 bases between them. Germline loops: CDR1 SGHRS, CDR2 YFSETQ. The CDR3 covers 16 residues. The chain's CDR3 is CASSLDGQALNTEAFF. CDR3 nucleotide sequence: TGCGCCAGCAGCTTGGACGGCCAGGCCTTGAACACTGAAGCTTTCTTT.

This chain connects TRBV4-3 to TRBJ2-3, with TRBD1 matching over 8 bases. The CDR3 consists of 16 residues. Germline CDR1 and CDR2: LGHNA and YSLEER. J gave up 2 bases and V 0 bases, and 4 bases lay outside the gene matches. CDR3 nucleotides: TGCGCCAGCAGCCAAGACCGGACAGGGCTCACAGATACGCAGTATTTT. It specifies CASSQDRTGLTDTQYF.

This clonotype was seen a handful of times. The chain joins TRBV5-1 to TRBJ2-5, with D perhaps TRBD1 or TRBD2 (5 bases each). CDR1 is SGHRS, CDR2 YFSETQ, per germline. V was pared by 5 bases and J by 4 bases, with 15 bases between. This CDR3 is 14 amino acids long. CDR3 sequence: CASRGYRTSETQYF. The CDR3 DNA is TGCGCCAGCAGAGGGTACAGGACTTCAGAGACCCAGTACTTC.

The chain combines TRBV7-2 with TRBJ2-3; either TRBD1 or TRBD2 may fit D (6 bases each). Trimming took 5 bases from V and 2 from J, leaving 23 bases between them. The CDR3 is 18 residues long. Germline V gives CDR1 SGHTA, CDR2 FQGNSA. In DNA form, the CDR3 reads TGTGCCAGCAGCCGCCATCTTTACCCGGGGGCAATCACAGATACGCAGTATTTT. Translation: CASSRHLYPGAITDTQYF.

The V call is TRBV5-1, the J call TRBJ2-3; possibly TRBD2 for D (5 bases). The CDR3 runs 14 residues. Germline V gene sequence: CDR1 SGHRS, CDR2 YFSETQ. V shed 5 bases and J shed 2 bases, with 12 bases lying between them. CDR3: CASSTGEYTDTQYF. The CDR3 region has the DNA TGCGCCAGCAGTACCGGGGAATACACAGATACGCAGTATTTT.

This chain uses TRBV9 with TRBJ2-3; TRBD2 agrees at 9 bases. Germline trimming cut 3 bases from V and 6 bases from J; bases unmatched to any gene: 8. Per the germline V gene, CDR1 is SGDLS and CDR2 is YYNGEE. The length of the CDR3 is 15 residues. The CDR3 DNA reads TGTGCCAGCAGCGCAATTAGCGGGGGTTCGGATACGCAGTATTTT. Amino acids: CASSAISGGSDTQYF.

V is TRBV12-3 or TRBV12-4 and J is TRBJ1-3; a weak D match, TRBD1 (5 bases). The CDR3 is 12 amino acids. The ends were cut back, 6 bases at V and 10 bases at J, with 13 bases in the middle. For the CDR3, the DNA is TGTGCCAGCAGAACCGGGGGGACGACCATATATTTT. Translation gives CASRTGGTTIYF.

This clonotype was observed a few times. The CDR3 reads CASSLRPGMGVTNEKLFF. In DNA form, the CDR3 reads TGTGCCAGCAGCTTACGGCCAGGGATGGGGGTTACTAATGAAAAACTGTTTTTT. The chain links TRBV7-2 to TRBJ1-4, with D possibly being TRBD1 (5 bases). V lost 2 bases, J lost 2 bases, and 18 bases lay in between. The germline gives CDR1 SGHTA, CDR2 FQGNSA. This CDR3 region has 18 residues.